This TCR beta chain was captured by sequencing in a study of T cells in Graves' hyperthyroidism and ophthalmopathy (dated 2019 in TCRdb). For context, the study as a whole: Peripheral blood samples were taken at the time of initial diagnosis, prior to any treatment. The approximately 100 discovery patients were randomly divided into training and test sets at a 7:3 ratio. Following sampling, methimazole starting at 30 mg daily was given to hyperthyroidism patients, and high-dose intravenous methylprednisolone was given to ophthalmopathy patients. TCR Vbeta CDR3 sequencing of roughly 140 peripheral blood samples (43 ophthalmopathy, some 75 hyperthyroidism and some 17 progressor patients) is reported in the paper. To identify distinguishing TCR V-J signatures, a discovery cohort of some 100 patients was used, comprising roughly 45 with Graves' ophthalmopathy and 57 with stable Graves' hyperthyroidism. Whether ophthalmopathy could be predicted prospectively was tested in an independent validation cohort made up of 18 to 20 hyperthyroidism patients plus 17 patients who later progressed to ophthalmopathy. In about six Graves' hyperthyroidism patients, the study also compared T-cell repertoires from thyroid tissue with T-cell repertoires from blood. The paper's findings and limits, for the study overall: In validation, the model predicted progression to ophthalmopathy a median of approximately 6.3 months before onset, with about 67% sensitivity and 72.22% specificity. Blood samples also contained most of the expanded thyroid clonotypes (frequency above 0.001), which suggests that blood repertoires may reflect thyroid immune responses. Ophthalmopathy was separated from stable hyperthyroidism by a 13 V-J signature model, with 85% to 90% sensitivity and about 81% specificity obtained in cross-validation and 80%/75% obtained in testing. Sample size was not statistically predetermined, and blinding of investigators to group allocation was not performed.

TCR beta CDR3 regions were amplified from RNA transcripts. The TCR CDR3 was subjected to a first round of RT-PCR using the HTBI primer set and the Qiagen OneStep RT-PCR kit. The libraries were constructed in a second round of multiplex PCR and then size-selected and purified. Libraries were sequenced paired-end with 100 bp reads on an Illumina HiSeq2000. The paper's processing steps were these. Raw data were processed with SOAPnuke, discarding reads with adapters, uncalled bases, mean Phred below 15, or no exact constant-primer or identifier match. High-quality paired reads were merged with COPE v1.2.5, and unique nucleotide sequences were defined as clonotypes. MiTCR v1.1 was used to align clonotypes to the IMGT TRBV, TRBD and TRBJ reference segments. Analysis was restricted to V-J combinations with a frequency above 0.0001, which covered 99.2% of repertoires. A TCS score was defined as the ratio of F50 (clonal expansion) to E x V (chaos), with BLOSUM62-based TCRdist applied between CDR3 peptides within each V-J. Welch's t-statistics and random forest reduced roughly 540 V-J features to under 15, which were used in a naive Bayes classifier (R e1071). In TCRdb, the public reads were trimmed at Q25 with fastp and aligned with MiXCR, with productive beta chains retained. When rows share a CDR3 protein, they turn into one entry using the most common DNA and genes. The V and J calls here are based on TCRdb, not the publication. In this sample the table shows a few hundred thousand distinct CDR3 sequences, less than 25% of which occur a single time. Around 27% of the sample comes from the top ten.

This clonotype was counted at least ten times. What this receptor recognizes is not known. No much larger clonotype is one base removed from it; base qualities were not supplied. Via the germline V gene, CDR1 is MDHEN and CDR2 SYDVKM. The CDR3 holds 18 amino acids from the cysteine to the phenylalanine. Only the CDR3 DNA stays, 54 bases, in frame from base 1. V loses 8 bases at its end and J loses 5 bases; junction bases beyond the gene matches: 21. Stable Graves' hyperthyroidism was defined as the absence of progression to ophthalmopathy over 18 months of follow-up. Hyperthyroidism patients were aged 18 to 65 years and newly diagnosed, with disease duration of less than 2 months. Patients with uncontrolled infections, other autoimmune diseases, pregnancy or lactation were excluded. Diagnoses relied on clinical symptoms, serum thyroxine and TRAb, thyroid ultrasound and orbital computed tomography. PBMCs were separated from 7.5 to 10 ml of fresh peripheral blood using Ficoll-Paque density gradient centrifugation. Trizol reagent was used to extract total RNA, and RNA quality was then checked on an Agilent 2100 Bioanalyzer.

Sequencing was carried out using blood. This TCR was recovered from a man aged 18-30 years with Graves' hyperthyroidism. Recombination linked TRBV28 to TRBJ2-7; the junction holds 10 bases that match TRBD1. The DNA is as follows: TGTGCCAGCTGTTCGGGGAAGCGACAGGGGGCTTCGGTTGACGAGCAGTACTTC. Protein translation: CASCSGKRQGASVDEQYF.